This is a list of T cell receptor beta chains from one sample in a study of T-cell reconstitution after alpha-beta-depleted transplantation in children. TCRdb itself ran the PCR reads through MiXCR, one entry per CDR3 protein. The sample carries around 600,000 distinct CDR3 sequences, roughly 23% recorded once. This specimen was PBMCs, mostly from graft donor cells, taken 360 days after TCRalphabeta/CD19-depleted stem cell transplant. The source of these receptors is a boy less than two years old who had a stem cell transplant for acute myeloid leukemia, so the T cells may come from the graft donor. The conserved cysteine and the conserved F or W are not part of the CDR3 here. Clone sizes are given selectively: once, few, many, or a class where the clone is expanded.

size	V	J	CDR3
many	TRBV5-1	TRBJ2-5	ASSLVWSGETQY
many	TRBV4-2	TRBJ1-1	ASSQGWTEAF
-	TRBV14	TRBJ2-5	ASSQDRLALETQY
many	TRBV7-9	TRBJ2-2	ASSTNTPNTGELF
many	TRBV7-9	TRBJ2-1	ASSLASGAYNEQF
-	TRBV12-3/TRBV12-4	TRBJ1-2	ASSSWTGDDGYT
-	TRBV12-3/TRBV12-4	TRBJ2-3	ASSFEQDTSTDTQY
-	TRBV15	TRBJ2-5	ATSRDEGGETQY
-	TRBV7-3	TRBJ2-1	ASSLNGGLSYNEQF
many	TRBV7-2	TRBJ2-5	ASSPGTTRETQY
once	TRBV6-1	TRBJ1-4	ASSRPGWTNEKLF
-	TRBV6-1	TRBJ2-7	ASRGQGKHEQY
many	TRBV20-1	TRBJ2-7	SARDNVRGSAYEQY
-	TRBV18	TRBJ2-1	ASSSYNMNEQF
few	TRBV20-1	TRBJ2-5	SASGAVQETQY
few	TRBV5-1	TRBJ1-1	ASSLRDKNTEAF
-	TRBV10-1	TRBJ1-1	ASSRGANTEAF